The rows below give T cell receptor beta chains drawn from one sample of a study of somatic mutations in cytotoxic T cells in rheumatoid arthritis. The repertoire was sequenced with immunoSEQ multiplex PCR; TCRdb's copy has only in-frame clones and lacks some. This sample yields 10,000 to 12,000 clones, of which under 85% are seen a single time; 20% to 25% belongs to the top ten. Source material: CD8+ T cells sorted from blood. The receptors were sampled from a man in his fifties in good health. Both conserved end residues are part of each CDR3. A D gene is named only where the DNA matches it firmly. Only part of the rows carry a size: once, few, many, or a class if the clone is expanded.

clone_size j_call v_call d_call cdr3_aa cdr3_nt
NA TRBJ2-7 TRBV18 NA CASSPQTTYEQYF TGTGCCAGCTCACCCCAAACGACATACGAGCAGTACTTC
once TRBJ1-4 TRBV4-3 TRBD1 CASSPRDSRNEKLFF TGCGCCAGCAGCCCCAGGGACAGTCGAAATGAAAAACTGTTTTTT
NA TRBJ1-1 TRBV21-1 NA CASSKAPGQGDPNTEAFF TGTGCCAGCAGCAAAGCCCCCGGACAGGGGGACCCCAACACTGAAGCTTTCTTT
NA TRBJ1-1 TRBV7-9 TRBD1 CASSLTGGGNTEAFF TGTGCCAGCAGCTTGACAGGGGGGGGAAACACTGAAGCTTTCTTT
NA TRBJ2-7 TRBV5-1 NA CASSPPRTAHEQYF TGCGCCAGCAGCCCCCCAAGGACAGCTCACGAGCAGTACTTC
NA TRBJ2-7 TRBV7-2 TRBD2 CASSPGLAGEQYF TGTGCCAGCAGCCCGGGACTAGCGGGGGAGCAGTACTTC
NA TRBJ2-1 TRBV15 TRBD2 CATSHSGRAYNEQFF TGTGCCACCAGCCATAGCGGGAGAGCCTACAATGAGCAGTTCTTC
NA TRBJ2-4 TRBV6-5 TRBD1 CASSYDRASILDIQYF TGTGCCAGCAGTTATGACAGGGCTAGTATCTTGGACATTCAGTACTTC
NA TRBJ2-7 TRBV27 NA CASSFGGSNYEQYF TGTGCCAGCAGTTTTGGAGGGTCAAACTACGAGCAGTACTTC
NA TRBJ2-5 TRBV7-9 TRBD2 CASRGGQETQYF TGTGCCAGCCGGGGGGGCCAAGAGACCCAGTACTTC
NA TRBJ2-5 TRBV5-4 TRBD2 CASSGPLAGNQETQYF TGTGCCAGCAGCGGGCCACTAGCGGGGAACCAAGAGACCCAGTACTTC
NA TRBJ1-2 TRBV9 NA CASSAQGRYGYTF TGTGCCAGCAGCGCTCAGGGGCGCTATGGCTACACCTTC
NA TRBJ1-2 TRBV9 TRBD1 CASSGRDRGLDGYTF TGTGCCAGCAGCGGCCGGGACAGGGGTTTAGATGGCTACACCTTC
NA TRBJ2-1 TRBV7-2 TRBD2 CASSLAGLAGDLGDEQFF TGTGCCAGCAGCTTAGCGGGTTTAGCGGGAGATTTGGGGGATGAGCAGTTCTTC
NA TRBJ2-7 TRBV7-2 NA CASSSLSYEQYF TGTGCCAGCAGCTCCCTCTCCTACGAGCAGTACTTC
NA TRBJ1-1 TRBV19 TRBD1 CASSLRDSPNTEAFF TGTGCCAGTAGTTTGAGGGACAGCCCGAACACTGAAGCTTTCTTT
NA TRBJ2-1 TRBV9 TRBD2 CASSFGTTYNEQFF TGTGCCAGCAGCTTCGGGACTACCTACAATGAGCAGTTCTTC
few TRBJ2-7 TRBV29-1 TRBD1 CSAFGRGDRFYEQYF TGCAGCGCCTTTGGCAGGGGGGACAGGTTCTACGAGCAGTACTTC
NA TRBJ2-1 TRBV6-6 TRBD2 CASTGLAANNEQFF TGTGCCAGCACGGGACTAGCGGCCAACAATGAGCAGTTCTTC
NA TRBJ2-3 TRBV9 TRBD2 CASSVEPSGRYTDTQYF TGTGCCAGCAGCGTAGAGCCCAGCGGGAGATACACAGATACGCAGTATTTT
few TRBJ2-3 TRBV11-3 TRBD2 CASSFGSGGHTDTQYF TGTGCCAGCAGCTTTGGTAGCGGGGGTCACACAGATACGCAGTATTTT
NA TRBJ1-1 TRBV27 NA CASSFSPQMNTEAFF TGTGCCAGCAGTTTTTCCCCCCAGATGAACACTGAAGCTTTCTTT
once TRBJ2-5 TRBV5-1 TRBD2 CASSRPTSGEQETQYF TGCGCCAGCAGCCGACCAACTAGCGGGGAACAAGAGACCCAGTACTTC
medium-sized TRBJ1-2 TRBV18 NA CASSPPTESYGYTF TGTGCCAGCTCACCACCGACAGAATCCTATGGCTACACCTTC
NA TRBJ2-1 TRBV6-1 NA CASSEIAGWYNEQFF TGTGCCAGCAGTGAAATCGCGGGGTGGTACAATGAGCAGTTCTTC
NA TRBJ2-2 TRBV9 NA CASSVGWGDDTGELFF TGTGCCAGCAGCGTTGGATGGGGGGATGACACCGGGGAGCTGTTTTTT
few TRBJ2-7 TRBV4-3 TRBD2 CASSPASGPTYEQYF TGCGCCAGCAGCCCGGCTAGCGGACCGACCTACGAGCAGTACTTC